These T cell receptor beta chains were read from a single sample in a study of breast tumors, draining lymph nodes, adjacent tissues. TCRdb used MiXCR to reprocess the multiplex PCR reads, holding one entry per CDR3 protein. The sample holds about 20,000 distinct CDR3 sequences, under 60% seen once. What was sequenced was breast tumor tissue. The origin of the receptors is a female donor with breast cancer. Some clones in this sample may be carry-over from other donors' samples. Both conserved end residues are part of each CDR3. The D gene is left open where the match is weak. Size tells how often a clone was seen (once, few, many) or the class of an expanded clone, and some rows leave it out.

12	TRBV7-9	.	many	TRBJ2-1	TGTGCCAGCGTTACGGGGCACAATGAGCAGTTCTTC	CASVTGHNEQFF
15	TRBV9	.	medium-sized	TRBJ1-3	TGTGCCAGCAGCGCGCAGGGTTATGGTGGAAACACCATATATTTT	CASSAQGYGGNTIYF
17	TRBV19	.	.	TRBJ1-4	TGTGCCAGTAGTATAGTACCGCGGGAAGCAACTAATGAAAAACTGTTTTTT	CASSIVPREATNEKLFF
15	TRBV15	.	.	TRBJ2-5	TGTGCCACCAGCAGAGAAGATTCGAGCCAAGAGACCCAGTACTTC	CATSREDSSQETQYF
13	TRBV20-1	.	.	TRBJ1-3	TGCAGTGCAACTGGAAGCTCTGGAAACACCATATATTTT	CSATGSSGNTIYF
18	TRBV6-1	.	once	TRBJ1-5	TGTGCCAGCAGCCCAAAGGTCGGGGGGCGCGATCGGATTCAGCCCCAGCATTTT	CASSPKVGGRDRIQPQHF
15	TRBV20-1	TRBD1	.	TRBJ1-3	TGCAGTGCTAGGGGGACAGGTTCGGGTGGAAACACCATATATTTT	CSARGTGSGGNTIYF
13	TRBV20-1	TRBD1	once	TRBJ2-1	TGCAGTGCGGCCGGGACAGCCTACAATGAGCAGTTCTTC	CSAAGTAYNEQFF
15	TRBV7-2	.	.	TRBJ2-5	TGTGCCAGCAGCTTAGCGGGAACCCCCCGAGAGACCCAGTACTTC	CASSLAGTPRETQYF
14	TRBV7-2	TRBD2	once	TRBJ2-7	TGTGCCAGCAGCTACGTGGCGGGAGCCTACGAGCAGTGCTTC	CASSYVAGAYEQCF
15	TRBV7-2	.	medium-sized	TRBJ2-7	TGTGCCAGCAGCTTAGGGGGGTTCGCCTCCTACGAGCAGTACTTC	CASSLGGFASYEQYF
15	TRBV10-3	TRBD1	.	TRBJ2-7	TGTGCCATCAGTGGGACAGGCGAACTTCTTGACGAGCAGTACTTC	CAISGTGELLDEQYF
14	TRBV20-1	TRBD1	once	TRBJ1-5	TGCAGTGCTAGCAGTGACAGGGAGGGACAGCCCCAGCATTTT	CSASSDREGQPQHF
15	TRBV5-8	TRBD2	medium-sized	TRBJ2-6	TGTGCCAGCAGCCGGGGGGAAGTCGGGGCCAACGTCCTGACTTTC	CASSRGEVGANVLTF
17	TRBV7-2	.	once	TRBJ1-3	TGTGCCAGCAGCTTAGAGAATTTGGGGGGAAGAGGAAACACCATATATTTT	CASSLENLGGRGNTIYF
13	TRBV7-3	.	medium-sized	TRBJ2-7	TGTGCCAGCAGCTTATATCGGGACTACGAGCAGTACTTC	CASSLYRDYEQYF
17	TRBV11-2	TRBD2	.	TRBJ2-5	TGTGCCAGCAGCCCCACGGGACTAGCGGGAGGTCAAGGGACCCAGTACTTC	CASSPTGLAGGQGTQYF
15	TRBV28	TRBD1	many	TRBJ1-5	TGTGCCAGCAGTTTACGACAGGGGAACGACCAGCCCCAGCATTTT	CASSLRQGNDQPQHF
10	TRBV20-1	.	once	TRBJ2-7	TGCAGTGCTACCAAATACGAGCAGTACTTC	CSATKYEQYF
13	TRBV2	.	many	TRBJ2-3	TGTGCCAGCAGTGTTTTTTCCACAGATACGCAGTATTTT	CASSVFSTDTQYF
18	TRBV11-2	TRBD2	few	TRBJ2-5	TGTGCCAGCAGCCTCCCTGGACTAGCGGGAGGTCAGGGGGAGACCCAGTACTTC	CASSLPGLAGGQGETQYF
12	TRBV7-9	.	.	TRBJ1-1	TGTGCCAGCGGCTACCAGGACCAAAAGGCTTTCTTT	CASGYQDQKAFF
15	TRBV29-1	TRBD1	.	TRBJ1-2	TGCAGCGTCTTACACCGGGACAGGGGTAACTATGGCTACACCTTC	CSVLHRDRGNYGYTF
14	TRBV30	.	.	TRBJ2-7	TGTGCCTGGGGATCCGGGACACCAATCTACGAGCAGTACTTC	CAWGSGTPIYEQYF
14	TRBV2	TRBD1	few	TRBJ2-7	TGTGCCAGCAGGGCTTATGTGACAGGGGCCGAGCAGTACTTC	CASRAYVTGAEQYF
13	TRBV2	TRBD2	.	TRBJ2-3	TGTGCCACCGGGACTAGCGGGAGGGATACGCAGTATTTT	CATGTSGRDTQYF
14	TRBV9	.	.	TRBJ2-7	TGTGCCAGCAGCGCCGGGGGGCTAGCGAGTGAGCAGTACTTC	CASSAGGLASEQYF
15	TRBV29-1	.	many	TRBJ2-5	TGCAGCGTTGAAGAGGGTGTGGGACGACAAGAGACCCAGTACTTC	CSVEEGVGRQETQYF
17	TRBV5-1	.	.	TRBJ2-6	TGCGCCAGCAGCTTGTCACCAGGGTACTCTGGGGCCAACGTCCTGACTTTC	CASSLSPGYSGANVLTF
14	TRBV5-1	TRBD1	.	TRBJ1-4	TGCGCCAGCAGCACTGGGACAGGGTTTGAAAAACTGTTTTTT	CASSTGTGFEKLFF
13	TRBV20-1	TRBD2	many	TRBJ2-1	TGCAGTGTCTTGCCAGCGGGAGGGCCTGAGCAGTTCTTC	CSVLPAGGPEQFF
14	TRBV6-5	.	many	TRBJ2-4	TGTGCCAGCAGTCATGGGCAGGGTGGGTCCATTCAGTACTTC	CASSHGQGGSIQYF
14	TRBV12-3/TRBV12-4	TRBD1	.	TRBJ2-1	TGTGCCAGCAGTGTAGCAGGGGGCTACAATGAGCAGTTCTTC	CASSVAGGYNEQFF
13	TRBV29-1	.	.	TRBJ1-2	TGCAGCGTTGCCAGGGCCGGTAACTATGGCTACACCTTC	CSVARAGNYGYTF
15	TRBV19	TRBD1	.	TRBJ2-2	TGTGCCAGTAGTATAAAGACAGGGGTCACCGGGGAGCTGTTTTTT	CASSIKTGVTGELFF
14	TRBV3-1	.	many	TRBJ2-1	TGTGCCAGCAGCCAAGGTCCCGCAGGGGTTGAGCAGTTCTTC	CASSQGPAGVEQFF
16	TRBV20-1	TRBD2	many	TRBJ2-5	TGCAGTGCAAACGCTAGGACTAGCGGGAGTAAAGAGACCCAGTACTTC	CSANARTSGSKETQYF
16	TRBV7-9	TRBD2	.	TRBJ2-7	TGTGCCAGCAGCTTGGGCAAAGCGGGAGCGAGGAACGAGCAGTACTTC	CASSLGKAGARNEQYF
15	TRBV20-1	TRBD2	many	TRBJ2-1	TGCAGTGCTAGAAGCGGGGGGGCCTCCTACAATGAGCAGTTCTTC	CSARSGGASYNEQFF
13	TRBV10-3	.	.	TRBJ2-5	TGTGCCATCAGTGACGGGTACCAAGAGACCCAGTACTTC	CAISDGYQETQYF
14	TRBV4-1	.	.	TRBJ1-2	TGCGCCAGCAGCCAAGAGATGGGAAACTATGGCTACACCTTC	CASSQEMGNYGYTF
13	TRBV6-4	.	.	TRBJ2-1	TGTGCCAGCAGTGTGGACACCAACAATGAGCAGTTCTTC	CASSVDTNNEQFF
14	TRBV7-2	.	medium-sized	TRBJ2-7	TGTGCCAGCAGCTTAGCGAGGCAGTTCTACGAGCAGTACTTC	CASSLARQFYEQYF
15	TRBV7-3	TRBD2	.	TRBJ2-5	TGTGCCAGCAGCTCCTTAGCGGGAGAGAGAGAGACCCAGTACTTC	CASSSLAGERETQYF
14	TRBV19	.	medium-sized	TRBJ2-3	TGTGCCAGTAGTATAATAGCCTCCGTGGATACGCAGTATTTT	CASSIIASVDTQYF
14	TRBV10-3	.	.	TRBJ2-7	TGTGCCATCAGTGTCGAAGGGAATCGGTACGAGCAGTACTTC	CAISVEGNRYEQYF
13	TRBV20-1	.	.	TRBJ1-6	TGCAGTGGAGCCGGGACGGCCAATTCACCCCTCCACTTT	CSGAGTANSPLHF
15	TRBV11-2	.	.	TRBJ2-7	TGTGCCAGCAGCTTAGGCGTGGATTTCTCCTACGAGCAGTACTTC	CASSLGVDFSYEQYF
14	TRBV29-1	TRBD2	many	TRBJ2-1	TGCAGCGTTTCTAGCGGGGCATTCTACAATGAGCAGTTCTTC	CSVSSGAFYNEQFF
14	TRBV6-2/TRBV6-3	TRBD2	many	TRBJ2-1	TGTGCCAGCACCCGCGGGGGGGAGACCAATGAGCAGTTCTTC	CASTRGGETNEQFF
15	TRBV29-1	.	many	TRBJ2-1	TGCAGCGCCGCGGCGAGGCCGAGCTCCTACAATGAGCAGTTCTTC	CSAAARPSSYNEQFF
11	TRBV20-1	.	.	TRBJ1-4	TGCAGTGGGGGGTCGGGGGAAAAACTGTTTTTT	CSGGSGEKLFF
15	TRBV15	TRBD2	.	TRBJ2-1	TGTGCCACCAGCAGAGGACTAGCCGGGGACAATGAGCAGTTCTTC	CATSRGLAGDNEQFF
16	TRBV4-2	.	medium-sized	TRBJ1-6	TGTGCCAGCAGCCATCCGGAGACACCGCCGAATTCACCCCTCCACTTT	CASSHPETPPNSPLHF
16	TRBV4-2	TRBD2	.	TRBJ2-1	TGTGCCAGCAGCCAAGCGGGGGGGCCTTCCTACAATGAGCAGTTCTTC	CASSQAGGPSYNEQFF
14	TRBV9	.	.	TRBJ1-6	TGTGCCAGCAGCGTAGGGGGCCTTGATTCACCCCTCCACTTT	CASSVGGLDSPLHF